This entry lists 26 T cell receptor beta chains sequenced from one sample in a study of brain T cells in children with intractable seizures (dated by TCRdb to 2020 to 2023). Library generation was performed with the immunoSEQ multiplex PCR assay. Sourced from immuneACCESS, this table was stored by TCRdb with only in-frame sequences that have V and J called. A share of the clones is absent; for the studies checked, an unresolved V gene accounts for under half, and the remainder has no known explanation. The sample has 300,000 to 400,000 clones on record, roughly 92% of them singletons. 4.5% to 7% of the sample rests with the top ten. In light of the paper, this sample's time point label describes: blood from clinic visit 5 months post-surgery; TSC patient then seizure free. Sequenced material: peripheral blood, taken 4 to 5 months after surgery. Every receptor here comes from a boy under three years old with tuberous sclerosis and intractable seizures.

CDR3: CASSISGTGTIAPQHF. For the CDR3, the DNA is TGTGCCAGTAGTATCTCCGGGACAGGGACCATCGCGCCCCAGCATTTT. This rearrangement joins TRBV19 to TRBJ1-5; 9 bases fit TRBD1. J gave up 9 bases and V 3 bases, and 12 bases lay outside the gene matches. Germline-derived CDR1 and CDR2 are LNHDA and SQIVND (reference sequence). The CDR3 length is 16 residues.

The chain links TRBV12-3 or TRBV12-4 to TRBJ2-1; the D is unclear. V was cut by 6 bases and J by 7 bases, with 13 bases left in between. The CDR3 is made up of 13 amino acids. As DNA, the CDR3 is TGTGCCAGCAGCCCCAACACGTGGAATGAGCAGTTCTTC. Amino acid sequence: CASSPNTWNEQFF.

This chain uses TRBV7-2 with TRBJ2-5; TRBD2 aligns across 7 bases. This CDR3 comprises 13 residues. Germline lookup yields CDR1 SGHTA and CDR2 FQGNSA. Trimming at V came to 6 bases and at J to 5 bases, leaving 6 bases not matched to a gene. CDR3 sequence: CASRWRGRETQYF. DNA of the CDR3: TGTGCCAGCAGATGGCGGGGGAGGGAGACCCAGTACTTC.

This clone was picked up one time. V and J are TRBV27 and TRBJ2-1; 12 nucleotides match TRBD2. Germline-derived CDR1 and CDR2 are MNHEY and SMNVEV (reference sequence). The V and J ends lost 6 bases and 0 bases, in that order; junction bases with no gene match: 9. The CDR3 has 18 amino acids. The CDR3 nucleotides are TGTGCCAGCAGGCGGACTAGCGGGAAACTCAGCTCCTACAATGAGCAGTTCTTC. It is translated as CASRRTSGKLSSYNEQFF.

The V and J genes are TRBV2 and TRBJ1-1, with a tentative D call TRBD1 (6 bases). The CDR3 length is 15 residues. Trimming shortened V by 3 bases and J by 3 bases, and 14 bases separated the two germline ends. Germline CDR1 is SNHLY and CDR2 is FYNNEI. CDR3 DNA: TGTGCCAGCAGTGATTCCGGGACATCTCACACTGAAGCTTTCTTT. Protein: CASSDSGTSHTEAFF.

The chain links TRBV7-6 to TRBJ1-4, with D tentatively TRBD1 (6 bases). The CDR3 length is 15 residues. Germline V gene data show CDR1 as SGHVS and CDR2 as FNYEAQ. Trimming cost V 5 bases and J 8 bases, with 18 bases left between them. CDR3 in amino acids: CASSPLTGRGEKLFF. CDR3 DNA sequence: TGTGCCAGCAGCCCCCTAACAGGGAGGGGAGAAAAACTGTTTTTT.

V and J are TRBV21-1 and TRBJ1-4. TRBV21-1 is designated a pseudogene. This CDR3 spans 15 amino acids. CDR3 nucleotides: TGTGCCAGCAGCAAAGCGGGGGGGGCTAATGAAAAACTGTTTTTT. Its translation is CASSKAGGANEKLFF.

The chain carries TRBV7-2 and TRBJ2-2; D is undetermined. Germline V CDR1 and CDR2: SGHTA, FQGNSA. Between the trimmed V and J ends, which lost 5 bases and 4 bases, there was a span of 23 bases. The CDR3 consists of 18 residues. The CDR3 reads CASSPVLQASSGTGELFF. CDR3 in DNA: TGTGCCAGCAGCCCGGTCCTGCAGGCCTCCTCGGGCACCGGGGAGCTGTTTTTT.

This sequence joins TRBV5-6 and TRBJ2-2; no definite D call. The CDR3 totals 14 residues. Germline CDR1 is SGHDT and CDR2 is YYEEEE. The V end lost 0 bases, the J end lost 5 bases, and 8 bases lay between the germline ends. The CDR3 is CASSLDGGTGELFF. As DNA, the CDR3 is TGTGCCAGCAGCTTGGACGGTGGTACCGGGGAGCTGTTTTTT.

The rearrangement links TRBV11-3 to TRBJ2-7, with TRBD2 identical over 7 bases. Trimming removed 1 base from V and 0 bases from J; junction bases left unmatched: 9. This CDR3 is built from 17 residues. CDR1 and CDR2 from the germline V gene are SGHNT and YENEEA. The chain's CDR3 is CASSLVLGDYSSYEQYF. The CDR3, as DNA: TGTGCCAGCAGCTTAGTTTTGGGGGACTACAGCTCCTACGAGCAGTACTTC.

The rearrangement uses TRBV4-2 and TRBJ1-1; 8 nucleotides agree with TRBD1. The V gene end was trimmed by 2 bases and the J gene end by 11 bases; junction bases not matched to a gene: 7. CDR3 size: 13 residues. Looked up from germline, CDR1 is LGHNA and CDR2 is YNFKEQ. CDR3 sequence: CASSQWGQERAFF. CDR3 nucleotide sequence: TGTGCCAGCAGCCAATGGGGACAGGAAAGGGCTTTCTTT.

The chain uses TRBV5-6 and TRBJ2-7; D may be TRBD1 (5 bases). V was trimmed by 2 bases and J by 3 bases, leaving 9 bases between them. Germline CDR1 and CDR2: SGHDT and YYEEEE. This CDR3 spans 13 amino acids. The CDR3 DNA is TGTGCCAGCAGCTTCAGGGTTTACTACGAGCAGTACTTC. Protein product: CASSFRVYYEQYF.

DNA for the CDR3: TGTGCCAGCAGTTTAGGCGGGGGGCCCCATTACGAGTTCTTC. Protein: CASSLGGGPHYEFF. The chain uses TRBV27 and TRBJ2-1; TRBD2 aligns across 8 bases. This CDR3 comprises 14 residues. CDR1 and CDR2 from the germline V gene are MNHEY and SMNVEV (reference sequence). The ends lost 2 bases at V and 14 bases at J; junction bases unmatched: 11.

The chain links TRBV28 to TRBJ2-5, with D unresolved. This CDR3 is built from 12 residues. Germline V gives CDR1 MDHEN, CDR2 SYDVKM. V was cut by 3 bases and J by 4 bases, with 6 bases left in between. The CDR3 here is CASSLVGETQYF. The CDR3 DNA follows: TGTGCCAGCAGTTTGGTCGGAGAGACCCAGTACTTC.

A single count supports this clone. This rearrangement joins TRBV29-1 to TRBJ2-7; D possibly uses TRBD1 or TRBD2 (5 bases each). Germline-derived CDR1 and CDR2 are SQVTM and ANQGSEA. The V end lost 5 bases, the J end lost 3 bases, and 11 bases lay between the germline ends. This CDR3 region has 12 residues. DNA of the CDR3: TGCAGCGTTATTAGGGACGGCTACGAGCAGTACTTC. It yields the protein CSVIRDGYEQYF.

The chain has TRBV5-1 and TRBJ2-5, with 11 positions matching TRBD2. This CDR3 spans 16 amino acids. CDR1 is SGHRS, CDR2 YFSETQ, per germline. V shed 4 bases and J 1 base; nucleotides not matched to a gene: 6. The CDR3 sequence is CASSTGTSGTQETQYF. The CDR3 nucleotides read TGCGCCAGCAGCACGGGGACTAGCGGAACCCAAGAGACCCAGTACTTC.

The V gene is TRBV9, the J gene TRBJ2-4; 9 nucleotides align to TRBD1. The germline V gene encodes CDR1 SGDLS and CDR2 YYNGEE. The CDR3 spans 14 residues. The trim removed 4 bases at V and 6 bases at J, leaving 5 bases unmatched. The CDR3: CASSLGTGRNIQYF. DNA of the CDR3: TGTGCCAGCAGCCTCGGGACAGGGAGAAACATTCAGTACTTC.

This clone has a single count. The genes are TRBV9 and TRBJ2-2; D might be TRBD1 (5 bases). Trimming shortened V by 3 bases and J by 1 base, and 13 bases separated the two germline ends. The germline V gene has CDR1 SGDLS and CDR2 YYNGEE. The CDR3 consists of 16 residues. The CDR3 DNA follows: TGTGCCAGCAGCGGCCAGGGAAATTTGAACACCGGGGAGCTGTTTTTT. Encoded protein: CASSGQGNLNTGELFF.

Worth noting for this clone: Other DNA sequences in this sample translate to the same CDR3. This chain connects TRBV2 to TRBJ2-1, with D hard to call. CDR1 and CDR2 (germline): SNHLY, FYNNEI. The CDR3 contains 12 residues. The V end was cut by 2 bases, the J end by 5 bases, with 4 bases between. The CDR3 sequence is CASSESDNEQFF. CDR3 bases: TGTGCCAGCAGTGAATCGGACAATGAGCAGTTCTTC.

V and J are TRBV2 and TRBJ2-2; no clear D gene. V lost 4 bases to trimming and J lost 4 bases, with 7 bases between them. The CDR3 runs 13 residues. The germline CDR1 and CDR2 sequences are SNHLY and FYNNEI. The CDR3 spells CASSGLLTGELFF. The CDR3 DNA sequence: TGTGCCAGCAGTGGACTGCTCACCGGGGAGCTGTTTTTT.

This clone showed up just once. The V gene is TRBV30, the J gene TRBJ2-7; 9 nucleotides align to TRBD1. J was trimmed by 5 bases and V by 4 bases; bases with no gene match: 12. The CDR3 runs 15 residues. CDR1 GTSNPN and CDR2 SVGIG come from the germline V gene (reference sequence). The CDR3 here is CAWKEPGTGNNEQYF. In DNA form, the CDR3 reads TGTGCCTGGAAGGAACCCGGGACAGGGAACAACGAGCAGTACTTC.

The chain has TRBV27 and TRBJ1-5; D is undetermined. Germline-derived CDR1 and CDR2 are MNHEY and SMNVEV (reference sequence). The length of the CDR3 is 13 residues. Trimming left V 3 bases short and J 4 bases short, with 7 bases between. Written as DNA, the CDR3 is TGTGCCAGCAGTTTTACCAGAAATCAGCCCCAGCATTTT. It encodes CASSFTRNQPQHF.

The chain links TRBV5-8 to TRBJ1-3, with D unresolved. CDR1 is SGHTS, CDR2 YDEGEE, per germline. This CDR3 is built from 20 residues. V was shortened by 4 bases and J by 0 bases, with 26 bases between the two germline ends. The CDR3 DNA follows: TGTGCCAGCAGCGGACGATACGATGGGCTACTCCTCCGCTCTGGAAACACCATATATTTT. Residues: CASSGRYDGLLLRSGNTIYF. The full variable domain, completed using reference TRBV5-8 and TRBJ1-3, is EAGVTQSPTHLIKTRGQQATLRCSPISGHTSVYWYQQALGLGLQFLLWYDEGEERNRGNFPPRFSGRQFPNYSSELNVNALELEDSALYLCASSGRYDGLLLRSGNTIYFGEGSWLTVV.

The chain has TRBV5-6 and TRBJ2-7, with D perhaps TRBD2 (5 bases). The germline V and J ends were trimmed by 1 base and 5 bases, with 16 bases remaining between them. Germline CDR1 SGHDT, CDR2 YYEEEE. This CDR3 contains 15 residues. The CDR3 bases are TGTGCCAGCAGCTTGTTCCTCGGGAACTGGAACGAGCAGTACTTC. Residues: CASSLFLGNWNEQYF.

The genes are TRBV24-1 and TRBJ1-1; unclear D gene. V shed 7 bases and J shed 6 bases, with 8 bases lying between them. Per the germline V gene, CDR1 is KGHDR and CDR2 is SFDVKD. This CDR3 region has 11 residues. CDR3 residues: CATSRGSEAFF. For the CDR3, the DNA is TGTGCCACCAGCCGGGGTTCTGAAGCTTTCTTT.

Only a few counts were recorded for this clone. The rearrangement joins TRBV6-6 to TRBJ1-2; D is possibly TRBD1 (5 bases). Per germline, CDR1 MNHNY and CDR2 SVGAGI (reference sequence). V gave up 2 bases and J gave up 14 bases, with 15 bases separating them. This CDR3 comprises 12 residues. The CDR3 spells CASSYALVEGTF. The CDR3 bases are TGTGCCAGCAGTTACGCTCTCGTTGAGGGGACCTTC.